Below, 4 T cell receptor beta chains from the same sample are listed, as sequenced in a study of shared T cell receptors in the human thymus. Repertoires were generated with immunoSEQ multiplex PCR, while TCRdb's copy carries only in-frame clones and drops some. The data show 550,000 to 800,000 clones, over 75% seen once. These same data were also listed under a study on human thymus T cells.

The sequenced sample consisted of thymocytes. These TCRs come from a girl under three years old with a congenital heart defect.

J is TRBJ2-7 and V is TRBV12-5; 9 nucleotides line up with TRBD1. Germline V gene data show CDR1 as LGHNT and CDR2 as FRNRAP. This CDR3 is built from 14 residues. The trim removed 7 bases at V and 3 bases at J, leaving 7 bases unmatched. For the CDR3, the DNA is TGTGCTAGTGCCCGGGACAGGGCCTACTACGAGCAGTACTTC. It translates to CASARDRAYYEQYF.

This clone was recorded once. The V and J genes are TRBV18 and TRBJ2-7, with TRBD2 identical over 7 bases. CDR3 size: 14 residues. Germline V lookup: CDR1 KGHSH, CDR2 LQKENI. V shed 9 bases and J 3 bases; nucleotides not matched to a gene: 11. The CDR3 protein is CASSMAGEGYEQYF. Here the CDR3 DNA reads TGTGCCAGTTCGATGGCGGGGGAAGGCTACGAGCAGTACTTC.

V gene TRBV7-2 combines with J gene TRBJ2-1; D is unresolved. Germline lookup yields CDR1 SGHTA and CDR2 FQGNSA. The CDR3 is 18 amino acids. V was trimmed by 2 bases and J by 4 bases, leaving 21 bases between them. The DNA for the CDR3 is TGTGCCAGCAGCTTAAAGTTGACCGACTTAAAAAAATACAATGAGCAGTTCTTC. This encodes CASSLKLTDLKKYNEQFF.

This chain uses TRBV4-1 with TRBJ2-5, with 11 bases lining up with TRBD2. This CDR3 comprises 16 residues. The V and J ends lost 4 bases and 5 bases, in that order; junction bases with no gene match: 9. CDR1 and CDR2 from the germline V gene are MGHRA and YSYEKL. Here the CDR3 reads CASSRGTSGGEETQYF. CDR3 bases: TGCGCCAGCAGCCGCGGGACTAGCGGAGGGGAGGAGACCCAGTACTTC.